A selection of T cell receptor beta chains follows, all from one sample in a study of blood T cell repertoires in COVID-19. Generated by immunoSEQ multiplex PCR, the TCRdb table keeps only in-frame clones and is missing some. The sample lists some 90,000 clones, around 85% occurring once. The sequenced sample consisted of peripheral blood. The receptors here all came from a woman aged 55 to 70 with COVID-19, enrolled during active disease. Each CDR3 is given with its conserved first and last residue. The D gene is left open where the match is weak. Clone size is shown for a subset of rows, as once, few, many or a class of expanded clone.

NA | NA | TRBJ1-4 | TRBV2 | CASSERGGESKKLFF | TGTGCCAGCAGTGAAAGGGGAGGGGAGAGTAAAAAACTGTTTTTT
TRBD2 | NA | TRBJ2-2 | TRBV7-8 | CASSPSGANTGELFF | TGTGCCAGCAGCCCGAGCGGGGCGAACACCGGGGAGCTGTTTTTT
TRBD2 | NA | TRBJ2-5 | TRBV5-1 | CASSFSGGKETQYF | TGCGCCAGCAGCTTTAGCGGGGGGAAAGAGACCCAGTACTTC
NA | NA | TRBJ1-2 | TRBV4-3 | CASSQGLLEWGYTF | TGCGCCAGCAGCCAAGGACTTTTGGAATGGGGCTACACCTTC
TRBD1 | NA | TRBJ1-4 | TRBV3-1/TRBV3-2 | CASRRTGMPEKLFF | TGTGCCAGCAGAAGGACAGGGATGCCTGAAAAACTGTTTTTT
NA | once | TRBJ1-2 | TRBV5-1 | CASSLTIGTNYGYTF | TGCGCCAGCAGCTTGACTATCGGGACTAACTATGGCTACACCTTC
NA | NA | TRBJ1-2 | TRBV21-1 | CASSKTLRRERVNDGYTF | TGTGCCAGCAGCAAAACCCTGAGGAGGGAGAGGGTAAATGATGGCTACACCTTC
NA | NA | TRBJ1-5 | TRBV7-2 | CASSFRHNYQPQHF | TGTGCCAGCAGCTTTCGACATAATTATCAGCCCCAGCATTTT
NA | few | TRBJ1-5 | TRBV6-5 | CASSYSRDRANQPQHF | TGTGCCAGCAGTTACTCGAGGGATCGAGCAAATCAGCCCCAGCATTTT
TRBD1 | NA | TRBJ2-3 | TRBV19 | CASTQVGGLTDTQYF | TGTGCCAGTACCCAAGTAGGGGGCCTCACAGATACGCAGTATTTT
NA | NA | TRBJ2-7 | TRBV10-3 | CAQGGANEQYF | TGTGCCCAAGGGGGGGCTAACGAGCAGTACTTC
TRBD2 | NA | TRBJ2-3 | TRBV24-1 | CATLVLAGGSTDTQYF | TGTGCCACCCTTGTCCTAGCGGGGGGGAGCACAGATACGCAGTATTTT
NA | NA | TRBJ1-1 | TRBV3-1/TRBV3-2 | CASSQRSSDTEAFF | TGTGCCAGCAGCCAGCGGAGTTCTGACACTGAAGCTTTCTTT
NA | NA | TRBJ2-7 | TRBV7-6 | CASSPASSGAHFYEQYF | TGTGCCAGCAGCCCAGCCTCCTCAGGGGCACATTTCTACGAGCAGTACTTC
NA | NA | TRBJ1-1 | TRBV10-3 | CAISEGQGWGTEAFF | TGTGCCATCAGTGAAGGCCAGGGATGGGGCACTGAAGCTTTCTTT
NA | NA | TRBJ1-1 | TRBV5-1 | CASSRGQGSSRSTEAFF | TGCGCCAGCAGCAGAGGTCAGGGCAGTAGTAGAAGCACTGAAGCTTTCTTT
TRBD1 | NA | TRBJ1-4 | TRBV20-1 | CSARTVDRVTF | TGCAGTGCTAGAACCGTGGACAGGGTTACTTTT
NA | NA | TRBJ2-7 | TRBV29-1 | CSVSGQGGDEQYF | TGCAGCGTTAGCGGGCAGGGCGGAGACGAGCAGTACTTC
TRBD1 | NA | TRBJ1-2 | TRBV7-2 | CASSLAGTGDGYTF | TGTGCCAGCAGCTTAGCCGGGACAGGGGATGGCTACACCTTC
NA | NA | TRBJ1-5 | TRBV6-6 | CASSRGLNQPQHF | TGTGCCAGCAGTAGGGGTCTAAATCAGCCCCAGCATTTT
TRBD1 | NA | TRBJ1-6 | TRBV6-1 | CASSEGSGGAGSPLHF | TGTGCCAGCAGTGAAGGGTCAGGGGGCGCGGGATCACCCCTCCACTTT
TRBD1 | NA | TRBJ2-2 | TRBV27 | CASKPGTGVVTGELFF | TGTGCCAGCAAACCCGGGACAGGGGTCGTCACCGGGGAGCTGTTTTTT
NA | NA | TRBJ1-4 | TRBV9 | CASSASAGHGEKLFF | TGTGCCAGCAGCGCTTCGGCCGGACACGGGGAAAAACTGTTTTTT
NA | NA | TRBJ1-2 | TRBV6-2/TRBV6-3 | CASSQGPFSYTF | TGTGCCAGCAGCCAGGGGCCTTTTAGCTACACCTTC
NA | NA | TRBJ1-2 | TRBV7-9 | CASSLRGVAYGYTF | TGTGCCAGCAGCTTGCGGGGAGTTGCCTATGGCTACACCTTC
TRBD1 | NA | TRBJ1-4 | TRBV2 | CASNPNRGGSEKLFF | TGTGCCAGCAACCCGAACAGGGGGGGTAGTGAAAAACTGTTTTTT
NA | NA | TRBJ1-5 | TRBV5-5 | CASSLPNGGPQHF | TGTGCCAGCAGCTTGCCAAACGGGGGGCCCCAGCATTTT
TRBD2 | NA | TRBJ2-7 | TRBV7-2 | CASSLFGRSSGAYEQYF | TGTGCCAGCAGCTTATTTGGGCGGTCTAGCGGGGCCTACGAGCAGTACTTC
NA | NA | TRBJ1-1 | TRBV6-5 | CAASGGPTEAFF | TGTGCCGCATCGGGGGGACCCACTGAAGCTTTCTTT
NA | NA | TRBJ2-7 | TRBV25-1 | CASSVSGSLQYEQYF | TGTGCCAGCAGTGTCTCGGGGTCCCTCCAATACGAGCAGTACTTC
NA | NA | TRBJ1-2 | TRBV19 | CASSPQGDYGYTF | TGTGCCAGTAGTCCACAAGGGGACTATGGCTACACCTTC
TRBD1 | NA | TRBJ2-2 | TRBV7-2 | CASSWTGPNTGELFF | TGTGCCAGCAGCTGGACAGGGCCAAACACCGGGGAGCTGTTTTTT
TRBD2 | NA | TRBJ2-3 | TRBV9 | CASSVSGGGFKYTQYF | TGTGCCAGCAGCGTATCGGGGGGTGGCTTCAAATATACGCAGTATTTT
NA | NA | TRBJ1-1 | TRBV12-3/TRBV12-4 | CATNKDRNTEAFF | TGTGCCACCAATAAAGACAGGAACACTGAAGCTTTCTTT
NA | NA | TRBJ2-3 | TRBV7-8 | CASGIPGSRTQYF | TGTGCCAGTGGCATCCCAGGATCAAGGACGCAGTATTTT
NA | NA | TRBJ1-2 | TRBV20-1 | CSASPPGPNYGYTF | TGCAGTGCTAGTCCCCCAGGGCCGAACTATGGCTACACCTTC
NA | NA | TRBJ1-4 | TRBV15 | CATSRDLTGTNEKLFF | TGTGCCACCAGCAGAGATCTGACAGGTACTAATGAAAAACTGTTTTTT
NA | NA | TRBJ1-2 | TRBV10-3 | CAISDTANYGYTF | TGTGCCATCAGTGATACAGCTAACTATGGCTACACCTTC
NA | few | TRBJ1-5 | TRBV5-1 | CASSPRGGDEPQHF | TGCGCCAGCAGCCCCCGAGGGGGGGATGAGCCCCAGCATTTT
TRBD1 | NA | TRBJ1-1 | TRBV4-1 | CASSQEGRGLSDAFF | TGCGCCAGCAGCCAAGAGGGCAGGGGGCTCTCGGACGCTTTCTTT
TRBD1 | NA | TRBJ1-6 | TRBV12-3/TRBV12-4 | CASSGQGGSPLHF | TGTGCCAGCAGTGGACAGGGCGGGTCACCCCTCCACTTT
NA | NA | TRBJ1-1 | TRBV7-2 | CASSLYAVTEAFF | TGTGCCAGCAGCTTATATGCGGTCACTGAAGCTTTCTTT
NA | NA | TRBJ1-2 | TRBV10-3 | CAISEPSQDSNYGYTF | TGTGCCATCAGTGAGCCTTCCCAGGACAGTAACTATGGCTACACCTTC
NA | NA | TRBJ1-6 | TRBV11-1 | CASSLVGGRSPLHF | TGTGCCAGCAGCTTAGTGGGGGGTAGGTCACCCCTCCACTTT
TRBD2 | NA | TRBJ2-5 | TRBV7-9 | CASSPGTSGGKTQYF | TGTGCCAGCAGCCCCGGGACTAGCGGGGGAAAGACCCAGTACTTC
TRBD2 | few | TRBJ2-1 | TRBV6-5 | CASSRPGLADNEQFF | TGTGCCAGCAGCCGGCCGGGACTAGCAGACAATGAGCAGTTCTTC
NA | few | TRBJ2-7 | TRBV14 | CASSQDLSPGEQYF | TGTGCCAGCAGCCAAGATCTGTCCCCGGGAGAGCAGTACTTC
NA | NA | TRBJ2-1 | TRBV15 | CATSETGTAFYNEQFF | TGTGCCACCAGCGAAACCGGGACTGCATTTTACAATGAGCAGTTCTTC
NA | NA | TRBJ2-7 | TRBV11-1 | CASSYLGRVDEQYF | TGTGCCAGCAGCTATCTGGGCAGGGTTGACGAGCAGTACTTC
NA | NA | TRBJ1-6 | TRBV4-1 | CASSQDYRQATVSYNSPLHF | TGCGCCAGCAGCCAAGATTATCGGCAGGCGACCGTCTCCTATAATTCACCCCTCCACTTT
NA | NA | TRBJ2-5 | TRBV21-1 | CASSKARRYRGGRQEKKETQYF | TGTGCCAGCAGCAAAGCGAGAAGGTACCGGGGGGGCAGGCAAGAGAAGAAAGAGACCCAGTACTTC
NA | NA | TRBJ2-3 | TRBV24-1 | CATKGAGSTDTQYF | TGTGCCACCAAGGGGGCGGGGAGCACAGATACGCAGTATTTT
NA | NA | TRBJ1-1 | TRBV2 | CASSARRGGQYTEAFF | TGTGCCAGCAGCGCCCGGAGAGGAGGCCAGTACACTGAAGCTTTCTTT
NA | NA | TRBJ1-1 | TRBV18 | CASSQTGVRTEAFF | TGTGCCAGCTCACAGACAGGCGTGCGCACTGAAGCTTTCTTT
NA | NA | TRBJ1-6 | TRBV10-3 | CAISESEAYSYNSPLHF | TGTGCCATCAGTGAGTCAGAGGCCTACTCCTATAATTCACCCCTCCACTTT
NA | NA | TRBJ1-5 | TRBV7-2 | CASRSTGPGNQPQHF | TGTGCCAGCAGATCAACAGGGCCCGGCAATCAGCCCCAGCATTTT
NA | once | TRBJ2-1 | TRBV21-1 | CASSPAGENNEQFF | TGTGCCAGCAGCCCGGCGGGGGAGAACAATGAGCAGTTCTTC